This TCR beta chain was sequenced in a study of OX40 agonist ivuxolimab in advanced cancers. As for the study in general: All patients had ivuxolimab intravenously every 2 weeks at 0.01 to 10 mg/kg.

Method: immunoSEQ multiplex PCR; TCRdb's copy keeps in-frame clones and lacks some. This sample yields around 64,000 clones, of which about 93% are seen a single time; about 8.3% belongs to the top ten. The study's findings and limits: Low normalized T-cell clonal expansion also characterized some of the nonresponders. Circulating CD4+ and CD8+ T cells showed clonal expansion by week 6 at 0.1 to 3.0 mg/kg.

Worth noting for this clone: What it binds is unknown.

This TCR came from an adult with an advanced solid tumor such as melanoma, head and neck, liver or kidney cancer. Sequencing used CD4+ or CD8+ T cells sorted from blood, obtained in a trial of the OX40 agonist ivuxolimab.

Here the CDR3 reads CASSPPTGYYGYTF. In DNA form, the CDR3 reads TGTGCCAGCAGCCCCCCGACGGGGTACTATGGCTACACCTTC. The V and J genes are TRBV7-9 and TRBJ1-2; D is unclear. This CDR3 is 14 amino acids long. The V gene lost 5 bases and the J gene lost 3 bases, with 13 bases spanning the gap. Germline values: CDR1 SEHNR, CDR2 FQNEAQ (reference sequence).